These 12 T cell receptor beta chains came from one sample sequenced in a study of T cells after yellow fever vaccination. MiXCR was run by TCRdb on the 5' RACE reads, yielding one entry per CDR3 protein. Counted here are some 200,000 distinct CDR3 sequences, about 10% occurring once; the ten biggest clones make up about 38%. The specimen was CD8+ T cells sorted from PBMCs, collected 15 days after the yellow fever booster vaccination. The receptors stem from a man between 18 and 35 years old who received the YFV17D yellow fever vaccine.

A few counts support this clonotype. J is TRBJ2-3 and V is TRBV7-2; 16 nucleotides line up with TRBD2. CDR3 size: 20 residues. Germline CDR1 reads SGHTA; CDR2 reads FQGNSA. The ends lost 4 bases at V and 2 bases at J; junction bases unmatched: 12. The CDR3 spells CASSSPGLAGGPTYTDTQYF. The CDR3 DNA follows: TGTGCCAGCAGCTCGCCGGGACTAGCGGGGGGGCCTACTTACACAGATACGCAGTATTTT.

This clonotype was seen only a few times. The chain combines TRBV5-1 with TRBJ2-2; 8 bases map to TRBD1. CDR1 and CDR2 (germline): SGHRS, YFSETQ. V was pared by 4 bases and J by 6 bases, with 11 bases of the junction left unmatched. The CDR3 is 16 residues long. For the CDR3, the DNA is TGCGCCAGCAGCGACCTCAGGGGGCCCAGCCCCGGGGAGCTGTTTTTT. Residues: CASSDLRGPSPGELFF.

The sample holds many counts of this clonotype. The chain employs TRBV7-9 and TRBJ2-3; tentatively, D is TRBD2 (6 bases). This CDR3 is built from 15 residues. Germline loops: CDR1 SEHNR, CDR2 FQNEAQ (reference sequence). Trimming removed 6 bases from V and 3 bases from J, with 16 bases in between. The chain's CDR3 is CASRELGGETDTQYF. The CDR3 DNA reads TGTGCCAGCAGGGAACTCGGGGGTGAAACAGATACGCAGTATTTT.

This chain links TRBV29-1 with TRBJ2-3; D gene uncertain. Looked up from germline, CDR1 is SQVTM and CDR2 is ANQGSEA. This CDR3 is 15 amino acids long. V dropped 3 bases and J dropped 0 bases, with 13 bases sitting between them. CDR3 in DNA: TGCAGCGTTGAGGACGGGCCGGCTAGCACAGATACGCAGTATTTT. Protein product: CSVEDGPASTDTQYF.

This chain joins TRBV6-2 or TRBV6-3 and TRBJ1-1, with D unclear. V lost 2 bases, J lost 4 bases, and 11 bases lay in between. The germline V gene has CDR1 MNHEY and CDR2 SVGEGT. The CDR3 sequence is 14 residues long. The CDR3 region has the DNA TGTGCCAGCAGTTACCCTCTAGGCCTCACTGAAGCTTTCTTT. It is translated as CASSYPLGLTEAFF.

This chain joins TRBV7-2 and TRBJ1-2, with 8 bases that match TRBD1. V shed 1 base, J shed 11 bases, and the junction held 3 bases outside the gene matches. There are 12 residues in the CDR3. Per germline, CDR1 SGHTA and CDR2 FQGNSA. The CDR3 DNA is TGTGCCAGCAGCTTAGGCCGGACAGGGTACACCTTC. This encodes CASSLGRTGYTF.

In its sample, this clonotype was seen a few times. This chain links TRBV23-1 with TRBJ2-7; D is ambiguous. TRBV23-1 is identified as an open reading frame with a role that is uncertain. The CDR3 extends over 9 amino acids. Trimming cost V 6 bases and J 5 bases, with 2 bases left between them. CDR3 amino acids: CASRHEQYF. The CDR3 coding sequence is TGCGCCAGCAGACACGAGCAGTACTTC.

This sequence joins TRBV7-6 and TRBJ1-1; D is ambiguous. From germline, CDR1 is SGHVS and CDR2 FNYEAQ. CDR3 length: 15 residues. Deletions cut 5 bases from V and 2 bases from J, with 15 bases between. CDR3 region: CASSPGTSLNTEAFF. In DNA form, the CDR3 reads TGTGCCAGCAGCCCAGGAACCAGTTTAAACACTGAAGCTTTCTTT.

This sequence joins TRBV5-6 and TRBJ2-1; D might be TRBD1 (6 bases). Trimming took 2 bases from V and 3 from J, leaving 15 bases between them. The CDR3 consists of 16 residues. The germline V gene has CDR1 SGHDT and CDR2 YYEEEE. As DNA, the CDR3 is TGTGCCAGCAGCTTAATGACAGGATCTCTCTACAATGAGCAGTTCTTC. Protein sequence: CASSLMTGSLYNEQFF.

The CDR3 region is CASSQDSGRINSPLHF. The CDR3 nucleotides are TGCGCCAGCAGCCAAGATAGTGGCAGGATTAATTCACCCCTCCACTTT. The chain has TRBV4-3 and TRBJ1-6; D unresolved. This CDR3 spans 16 amino acids. V was shortened by 0 bases and J by 6 bases, with 12 bases between the two germline ends. Germline V CDR1 and CDR2: LGHNA, YSLEER.

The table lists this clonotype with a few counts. CDR3 nucleotide sequence: TGTGCCAGCAGCGTTCTAGGGGAATCGGCCTATGGCTACACCTTC. The encoded protein is CASSVLGESAYGYTF. The chain combines TRBV9 with TRBJ1-2, with D possibly TRBD1 on 5 matching bases. This CDR3 spans 15 amino acids. The ends were cut back, 2 bases at V and 4 bases at J, with 15 bases in the middle. Germline CDR1 reads SGDLS; CDR2 reads YYNGEE.

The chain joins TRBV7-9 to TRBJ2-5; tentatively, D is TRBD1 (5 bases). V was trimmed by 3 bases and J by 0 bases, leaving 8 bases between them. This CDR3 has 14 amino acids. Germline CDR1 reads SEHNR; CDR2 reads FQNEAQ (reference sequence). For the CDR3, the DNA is TGTGCCAGCAGCTTGACAGAGTACCAAGAGACCCAGTACTTC. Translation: CASSLTEYQETQYF.